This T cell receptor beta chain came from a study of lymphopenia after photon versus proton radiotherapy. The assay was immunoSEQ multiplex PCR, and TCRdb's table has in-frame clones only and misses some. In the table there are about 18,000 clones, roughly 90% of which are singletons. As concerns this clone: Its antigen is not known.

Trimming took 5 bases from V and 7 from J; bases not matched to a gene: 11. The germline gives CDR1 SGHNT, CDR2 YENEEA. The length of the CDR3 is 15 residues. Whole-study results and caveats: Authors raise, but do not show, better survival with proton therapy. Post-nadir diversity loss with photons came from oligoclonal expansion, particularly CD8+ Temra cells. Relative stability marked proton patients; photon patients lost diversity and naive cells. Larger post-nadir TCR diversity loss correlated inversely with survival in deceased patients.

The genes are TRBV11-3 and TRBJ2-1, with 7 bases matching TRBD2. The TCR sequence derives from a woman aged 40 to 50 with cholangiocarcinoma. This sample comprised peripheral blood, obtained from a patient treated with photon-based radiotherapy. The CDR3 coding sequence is TGTGCCAGCAGCCCCGGACTCGGGAGGATGAATGAGCAGTTCTTC. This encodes CASSPGLGRMNEQFF. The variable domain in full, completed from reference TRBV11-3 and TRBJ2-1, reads EAGVVQSPRYKIIEKKQPVAFWCNPISGHNTLYWYLQNLGQGPELLIRYENEEAVDDSQLPKDRFSAERLKGVDSTLKIQPAELGDSAVYLCASSPGLGRMNEQFFGPGTRLTVL.